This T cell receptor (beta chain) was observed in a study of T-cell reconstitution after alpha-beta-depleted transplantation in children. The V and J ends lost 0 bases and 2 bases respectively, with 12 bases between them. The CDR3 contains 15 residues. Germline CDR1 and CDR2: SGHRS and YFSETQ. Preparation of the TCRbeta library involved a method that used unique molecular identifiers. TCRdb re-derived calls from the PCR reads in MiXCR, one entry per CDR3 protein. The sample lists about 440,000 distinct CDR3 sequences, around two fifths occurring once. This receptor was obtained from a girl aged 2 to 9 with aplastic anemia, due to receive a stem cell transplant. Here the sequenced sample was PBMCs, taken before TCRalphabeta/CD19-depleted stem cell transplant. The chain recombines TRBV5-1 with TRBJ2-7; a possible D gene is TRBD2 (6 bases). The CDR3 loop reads CASSLDARDPYEQYF. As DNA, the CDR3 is TGCGCCAGCAGCTTGGATGCGCGGGACCCCTACGAGCAGTACTTC.